One and the same sample provided the 22 T cell receptor beta chains below, sequenced in a study of OX40 agonist ivuxolimab in advanced cancers. Library preparation used the immunoSEQ multiplex PCR assay. In TCRdb, the immuneACCESS table is reduced to in-frame sequences with V and J assigned. These tables do not hold every clone; where another copy was compared, an unresolved V gene accounts for under half, and the others remain unexplained. The sample yields 65,000 to 90,000 clones; about 90% were counted once. Roughly 8.7% of the sample is in the top ten clones. The sequencing here drew on CD4+ or CD8+ T cells sorted from blood, taken in a trial of the OX40 agonist ivuxolimab. These receptors all stem from an adult with an advanced solid tumor such as melanoma, head and neck, liver or kidney cancer.

CDR3 amino acids: CASSLDTDTQYF. Written as DNA, the CDR3 is TGTGCCAGCAGCTTAGACACAGATACGCAGTATTTT. This chain joins TRBV7-6 and TRBJ2-3; D ambiguous. Germline CDR1 reads SGHVS; CDR2 reads FNYEAQ. V dropped 1 base and J dropped 2 bases, with 1 base sitting between them. The CDR3 contains 12 residues.

CDR3 protein: CAWSASWTRWGEQYV. The CDR3 coding sequence is TGTGCCTGGAGTGCCTCTTGGACTAGATGGGGAGAGCAGTACGTC. The rearrangement links TRBV30 to TRBJ2-7, with TRBD2 matching 7 bases. Germline V gives CDR1 GTSNPN, CDR2 SVGIG (reference sequence). V lost 1 base to trimming and J lost 7 bases; unmatched junction nucleotides: 13. The CDR3 spans 15 residues.

V is TRBV27 and J is TRBJ2-3, with D unresolved. Germline CDR1 MNHEY, CDR2 SMNVEV (reference sequence). CDR3 length equals 15 residues. V lost 5 bases and J lost 0, with 12 bases in between. The CDR3 coding sequence is TGTGCCAGCAGTCTCAGCGACTCTAGCACAGATACGCAGTATTTT. Its protein product is CASSLSDSSTDTQYF.

A remark on this clone: The sample carries other DNA sequences with the same CDR3. V gene TRBV9 combines with J gene TRBJ2-7; no definite D call. V lost 0 bases to trimming and J lost 5 bases, with 6 bases between them. The CDR3 is made up of 12 amino acids. Germline CDR1 and CDR2: SGDLS and YYNGEE. DNA of the CDR3: TGTGCCAGCAGCGTAGGTGGGAACGAGCAGTACTTC. It yields the protein CASSVGGNEQYF.

The chain couples TRBV7-9 to TRBJ2-3, with 8 nucleotides matching TRBD1. The CDR3 spans 14 residues. CDR1 and CDR2 from the germline V gene are SEHNR and FQNEAQ (reference sequence). Germline trimming cut 5 bases from V and 1 base from J; bases unmatched to any gene: 2. In DNA form, the CDR3 reads TGTGCCAGCAGCCAGGACAGGGGCACAGATACGCAGTATTTT. This gives the protein CASSQDRGTDTQYF.

This chain joins TRBV15 and TRBJ1-5; the D is unclear. The CDR3 length is 15 residues. Germline CDR1 reads LNHNV; CDR2 reads YYDKDF (reference sequence). V was trimmed by 3 bases and J by 4 bases, leaving 13 bases between them. This CDR3 reads CATSRDDGRNQPQHF. The CDR3 DNA follows: TGTGCCACCAGCAGGGACGACGGGAGGAATCAGCCCCAGCATTTT.

The V call is TRBV6-1, the J call TRBJ1-6, with D unclear. CDR1 and CDR2 from the germline V gene are MNHNS and SASEGT. The CDR3 has 13 residues. V gave up 7 bases and J gave up 7 bases, with 11 bases separating them. CDR3 nucleotides: TGTGCCAGCAATAAAGAGGGAAATTCACCCCTCCACTTT. This gives the protein CASNKEGNSPLHF.

V gene TRBV12-5 combines with J gene TRBJ2-3; D is uncertain. Trimming took 1 base from V and 2 from J, leaving 4 bases between them. There are 13 residues in the CDR3. Looked up from germline, CDR1 is LGHNT and CDR2 is FRNRAP. The CDR3: CASGLGYTDTQYF. CDR3 nucleotides: TGTGCTAGTGGTTTGGGCTACACAGATACGCAGTATTTT.

CDR3 amino acids: CASSYTAAYEQYF. In DNA form, the CDR3 reads TGTGCCAGCAGTTACACAGCCGCCTACGAGCAGTACTTC. This chain joins TRBV28 and TRBJ2-7; D unresolved. Trimming pared 4 bases from V and 2 bases from J, leaving 9 bases between. Germline-derived CDR1 and CDR2 are MDHEN and SYDVKM. The CDR3 extends over 13 amino acids.

For this clone: The junction and the germline gene differ at one end; a read error may be behind it. The CDR3 sequence: CAKPGQGDFF. In DNA form, the CDR3 reads TGTGCCAAGCCGGGACAGGGAGACTTTTTC. The chain employs TRBV2 and TRBJ1-2; 9 bases are a match to TRBD1. The CDR3 has 10 residues. CDR1 is SNHLY and CDR2 is FYNNEI in the germline V gene.

The gene calls are TRBV11-1 and TRBJ1-1; a weak D match, TRBD1 (6 bases). The CDR3 is 13 residues long. Trimming pared 8 bases from V and 5 bases from J, leaving 15 bases between. In germline, CDR1 is SGHAT, CDR2 FQDESV (reference sequence). CDR3 DNA: TGTGCCAGCCAATTGGGGGGCGGGACTGAAGCTTTCTTT. Translation gives CASQLGGGTEAFF.

This chain joins TRBV6-5 and TRBJ2-3; D may be TRBD2 (5 bases). CDR3 length: 14 amino acids. Germline CDR1 MNHEY, CDR2 SVGAGI. V shed 1 base and J shed 5 bases, with 10 bases lying between them. The CDR3 region is CASSYFNAGDTQYF. CDR3 DNA: TGTGCCAGCAGTTACTTTAACGCGGGAGATACGCAGTATTTT.

V is TRBV9 and J is TRBJ1-3; D is uncertain. Trimming took 4 bases from V and 2 from J, leaving 7 bases between them. Germline CDR1 reads SGDLS; CDR2 reads YYNGEE. The CDR3 extends over 13 amino acids. The CDR3 reads CASSPGAGNTIYF. CDR3 nucleotides: TGTGCCAGCAGCCCCGGGGCTGGAAACACCATATATTTT.

The chain recombines TRBV7-9 with TRBJ1-2; the D gene is possibly TRBD1 (6 bases). The CDR3 extends over 12 amino acids. Trimming pared 3 bases from V and 8 bases from J, leaving 10 bases between. Germline CDR1 SEHNR, CDR2 FQNEAQ (reference sequence). Written as DNA, the CDR3 is TGTGCCAGCAGCTTCGGGGGGCCGGGCTACACCTTC. It encodes CASSFGGPGYTF.

The chain joins TRBV4-2 to TRBJ1-1; TRBD1 might be the D (6 bases). V shed 2 bases and J shed 4 bases, with 8 bases lying between them. CDR1 is LGHNA, CDR2 YNFKEQ, per germline. The CDR3 loop spans 13 amino acids. The CDR3 nucleotides are TGTGCCAGCAGCCAAACAGGGTTCACTGAAGCTTTCTTT. Residues: CASSQTGFTEAFF.

This clone was picked up a small number of times. J is TRBJ1-1 and V is TRBV28; a possible D gene is TRBD1 (6 bases). Deletions cut 4 bases from V and 7 bases from J, with 19 bases between. From germline, CDR1 is MDHEN and CDR2 SYDVKM. The CDR3 has 15 amino acids. This CDR3 reads CASSSPGGADNEAFF. CDR3 nucleotides: TGTGCCAGCAGTTCCCCTGGGGGGGCAGATAATGAAGCTTTCTTT.

The CDR3: CASSQRSTYNEQFF. The DNA of the CDR3 is TGTGCCAGCAGCCAAAGGAGTACCTACAATGAGCAGTTCTTC. The gene calls are TRBV4-2 and TRBJ2-1, with D unclear. Trimming took off 2 bases at V and 2 bases at J, with 7 bases between the two ends. Germline lookup yields CDR1 LGHNA and CDR2 YNFKEQ. The CDR3 consists of 14 residues.

Concerning this clone itself: In the same sample, other DNA sequences code for this CDR3. The V gene is TRBV6-5, the J gene TRBJ2-1, with D hard to call. Between the trimmed V and J ends, which lost 0 bases and 2 bases, there was a span of 2 bases. The germline V gene has CDR1 MNHEY and CDR2 SVGAGI. The CDR3 length is 13 residues. The CDR3 sequence is CASSYSTYNEQFF. As DNA, the CDR3 is TGTGCCAGCAGTTACTCGACCTACAATGAGCAGTTCTTC.

The rearrangement links TRBV15 to TRBJ2-4, with D unresolved. V dropped 2 bases and J dropped 0 bases, with 14 bases sitting between them. This CDR3 has 17 amino acids. Germline V CDR1 and CDR2: LNHNV, YYDKDF (reference sequence). CDR3 nucleotides: TGTGCCACCAGCAGACCCTATTTAGGTCTAGCCAAAAACATTCAGTACTTC. It translates to CATSRPYLGLAKNIQYF.

The chain uses TRBV9 and TRBJ2-1, with D hard to call. The CDR3 is 12 amino acids. Looked up from germline, CDR1 is SGDLS and CDR2 is YYNGEE. Trimming removed 2 bases at V and 7 bases at J, with 7 bases between. CDR3 nucleotide sequence: TGTGCCAGCAGCGTGGCTTGGAATGAGCAGTTCTTC. Encoded protein: CASSVAWNEQFF.

The J gene is TRBJ1-2, the V gene TRBV30; no reliable D call. Germline CDR1 reads GTSNPN; CDR2 reads SVGIG (reference sequence). This CDR3 spans 10 amino acids. V lost 5 bases, J lost 5 bases, and 6 bases lay in between. Written as DNA, the CDR3 is TGTGCCTGGCTCCATTATGGCTACACCTTC. This translates into CAWLHYGYTF.

The chain combines TRBV19 with TRBJ2-4, with a weak D call TRBD2 (6 bases). V gave up 4 bases and J gave up 8 bases, with 15 bases separating them. Germline-derived CDR1 and CDR2 are LNHDA and SQIVND (reference sequence). The CDR3 spans 14 residues. CDR3 amino acids: CASSNGGDGDIQYF. CDR3 in DNA: TGTGCCAGTAGTAATGGAGGGGATGGAGACATTCAGTACTTC.